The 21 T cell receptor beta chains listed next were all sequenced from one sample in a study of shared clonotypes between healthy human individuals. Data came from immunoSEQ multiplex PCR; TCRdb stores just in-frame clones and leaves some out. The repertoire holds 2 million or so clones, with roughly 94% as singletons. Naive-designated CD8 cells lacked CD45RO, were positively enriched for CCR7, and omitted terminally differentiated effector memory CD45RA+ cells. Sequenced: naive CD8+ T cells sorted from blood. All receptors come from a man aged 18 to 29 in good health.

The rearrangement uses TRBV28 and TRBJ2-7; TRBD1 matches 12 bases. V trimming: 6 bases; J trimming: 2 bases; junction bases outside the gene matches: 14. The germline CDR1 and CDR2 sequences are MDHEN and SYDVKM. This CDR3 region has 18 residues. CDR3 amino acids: CASSPLGQGAPYPYEQYF. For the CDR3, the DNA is TGTGCCAGCAGCCCGTTGGGACAGGGGGCCCCTTACCCCTACGAGCAGTACTTC.

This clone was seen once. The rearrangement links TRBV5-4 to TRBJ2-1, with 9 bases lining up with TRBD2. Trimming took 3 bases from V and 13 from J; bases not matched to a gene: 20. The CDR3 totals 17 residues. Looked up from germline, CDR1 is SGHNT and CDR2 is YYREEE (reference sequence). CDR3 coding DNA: TGTGCCAGCAGCTCCGAGGGACTAGCCGCAATGGATGGATCACAGTTCTTC. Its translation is CASSSEGLAAMDGSQFF.

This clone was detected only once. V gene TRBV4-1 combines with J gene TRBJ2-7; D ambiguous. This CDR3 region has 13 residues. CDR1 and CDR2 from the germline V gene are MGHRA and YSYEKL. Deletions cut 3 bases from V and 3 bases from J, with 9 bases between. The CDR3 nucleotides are TGCGCCAGCAGCCAGAAGCAGCTCTACGAGCAGTACTTC. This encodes CASSQKQLYEQYF.

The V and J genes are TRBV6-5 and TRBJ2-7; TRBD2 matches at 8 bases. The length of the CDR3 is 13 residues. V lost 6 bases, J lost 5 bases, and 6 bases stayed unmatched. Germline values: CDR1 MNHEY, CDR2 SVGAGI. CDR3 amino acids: CASSPGGRNEQYF. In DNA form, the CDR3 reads TGTGCCAGCAGCCCGGGGGGGCGCAACGAGCAGTACTTC.

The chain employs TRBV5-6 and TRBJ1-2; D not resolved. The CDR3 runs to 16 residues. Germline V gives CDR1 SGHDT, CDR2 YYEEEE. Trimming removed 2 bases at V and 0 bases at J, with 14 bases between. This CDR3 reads CASSLLDGISNYGYTF. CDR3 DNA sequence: TGTGCCAGCAGCTTATTGGACGGGATATCTAACTATGGCTACACCTTC.

CDR3 nucleotides: TGTGCCAGCAGTTCCCCTGGGAGGGGGACCTACGAGCAGTACTTC. It encodes CASSSPGRGTYEQYF. The chain recombines TRBV27 with TRBJ2-7; possibly TRBD2 for D (7 bases). The CDR3 extends over 15 amino acids. Per the germline V gene, CDR1 is MNHEY and CDR2 is SMNVEV (reference sequence). Trimming cost V 4 bases and J 2 bases, with 15 bases left between them.

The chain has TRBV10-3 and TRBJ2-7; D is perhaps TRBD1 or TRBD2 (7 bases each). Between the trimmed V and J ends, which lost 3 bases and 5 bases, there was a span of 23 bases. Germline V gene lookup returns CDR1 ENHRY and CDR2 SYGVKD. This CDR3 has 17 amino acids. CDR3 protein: CAISDPRGDSALNEQYF. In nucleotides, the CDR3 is TGTGCCATCAGTGACCCCCGGGGGGACAGTGCCCTAAACGAGCAGTACTTC.

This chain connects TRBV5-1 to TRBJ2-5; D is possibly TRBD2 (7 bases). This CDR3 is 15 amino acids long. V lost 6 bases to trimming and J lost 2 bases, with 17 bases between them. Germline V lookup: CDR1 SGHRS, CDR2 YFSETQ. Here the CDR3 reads CASNPGAGAQETQYF. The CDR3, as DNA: TGCGCCAGCAATCCAGGGGCGGGGGCACAAGAGACCCAGTACTTC. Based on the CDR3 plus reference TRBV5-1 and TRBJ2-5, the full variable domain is KAGVTQTPRYLIKTRGQQVTLSCSPISGHRSVSWYQQTPGQGLQFLFEYFSETQRNKGNFPGRFSGRQFSNSRSEMNVSTLELGDSALYLCASNPGAGAQETQYFGPGTRLLVL.

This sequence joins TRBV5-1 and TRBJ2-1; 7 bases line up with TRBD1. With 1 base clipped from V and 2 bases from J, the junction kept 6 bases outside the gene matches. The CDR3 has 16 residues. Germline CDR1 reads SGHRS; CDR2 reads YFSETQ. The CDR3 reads CASSLNTGVPYNEQFF. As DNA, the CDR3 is TGCGCCAGCAGCTTGAATACAGGGGTGCCCTACAATGAGCAGTTCTTC. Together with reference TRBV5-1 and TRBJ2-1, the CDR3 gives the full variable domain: KAGVTQTPRYLIKTRGQQVTLSCSPISGHRSVSWYQQTPGQGLQFLFEYFSETQRNKGNFPGRFSGRQFSNSRSEMNVSTLELGDSALYLCASSLNTGVPYNEQFFGPGTRLTVL.

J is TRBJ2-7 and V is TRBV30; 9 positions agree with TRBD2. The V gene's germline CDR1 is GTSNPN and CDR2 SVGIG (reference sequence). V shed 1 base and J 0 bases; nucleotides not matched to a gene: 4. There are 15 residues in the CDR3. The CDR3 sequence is CAWSEEREVSYEQYF. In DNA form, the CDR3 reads TGTGCCTGGAGTGAGGAGCGGGAGGTCTCCTACGAGCAGTACTTC.

The CDR3 here is CASSLQRDRSSTDTQYF. CDR3 DNA: TGTGCCAGCAGTCTACAACGGGACAGATCTAGCACAGATACGCAGTATTTT. The chain has TRBV28 and TRBJ2-3; 7 nucleotides align to TRBD1. V was pared by 5 bases and J by 0 bases, with 11 bases of the junction left unmatched. Looked up from germline, CDR1 is MDHEN and CDR2 is SYDVKM. The length of the CDR3 is 17 residues.

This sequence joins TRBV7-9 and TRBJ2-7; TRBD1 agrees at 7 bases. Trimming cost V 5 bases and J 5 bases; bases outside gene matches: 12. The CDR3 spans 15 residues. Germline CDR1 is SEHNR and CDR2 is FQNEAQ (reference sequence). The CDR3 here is CASSLNRQGKDEQYF. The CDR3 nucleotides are TGTGCCAGCAGCCTCAACCGACAGGGAAAGGACGAGCAGTACTTC.

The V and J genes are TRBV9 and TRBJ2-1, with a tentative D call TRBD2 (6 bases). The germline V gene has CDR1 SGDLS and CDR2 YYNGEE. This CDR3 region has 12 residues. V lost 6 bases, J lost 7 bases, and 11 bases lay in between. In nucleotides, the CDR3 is TGTGCCAGCAACAACGGGAGAAATGAGCAGTTCTTC. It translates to CASNNGRNEQFF.

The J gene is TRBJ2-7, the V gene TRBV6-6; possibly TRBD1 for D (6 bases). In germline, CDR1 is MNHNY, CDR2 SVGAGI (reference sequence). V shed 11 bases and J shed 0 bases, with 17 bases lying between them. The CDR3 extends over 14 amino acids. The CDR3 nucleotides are TGTGCCGCCACGAAGGACAGCCTCTCCTACGAGCAGTACTTC. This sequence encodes CAATKDSLSYEQYF.

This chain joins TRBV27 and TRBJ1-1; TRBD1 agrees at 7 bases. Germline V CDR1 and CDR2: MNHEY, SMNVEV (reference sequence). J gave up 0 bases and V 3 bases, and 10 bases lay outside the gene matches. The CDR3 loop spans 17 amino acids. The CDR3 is CASSFSRDSFMNTEAFF. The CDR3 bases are TGTGCCAGCAGTTTCTCGAGGGACAGCTTTATGAACACTGAAGCTTTCTTT.

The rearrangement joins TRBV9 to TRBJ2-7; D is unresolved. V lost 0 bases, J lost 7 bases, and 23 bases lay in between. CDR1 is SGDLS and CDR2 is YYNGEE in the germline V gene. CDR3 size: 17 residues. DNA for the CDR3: TGTGCCAGCAGCGTAGGAGACGGCCCGGAATATTGGATGGAGCAGTACTTC. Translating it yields CASSVGDGPEYWMEQYF.

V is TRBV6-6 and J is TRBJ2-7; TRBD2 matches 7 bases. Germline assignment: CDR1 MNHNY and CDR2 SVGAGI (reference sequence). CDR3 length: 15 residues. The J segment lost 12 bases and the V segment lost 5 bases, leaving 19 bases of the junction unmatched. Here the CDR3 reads CASSPLKGGHWELYF. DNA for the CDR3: TGTGCCAGCAGTCCACTCAAGGGAGGGCATTGGGAACTGTACTTC.

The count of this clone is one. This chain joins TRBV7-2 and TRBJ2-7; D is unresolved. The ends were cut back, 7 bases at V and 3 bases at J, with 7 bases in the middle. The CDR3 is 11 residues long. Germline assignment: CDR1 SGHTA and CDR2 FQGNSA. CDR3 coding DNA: TGTGCCAGCACTTTCGGCTACGAGCAGTACTTC. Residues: CASTFGYEQYF.

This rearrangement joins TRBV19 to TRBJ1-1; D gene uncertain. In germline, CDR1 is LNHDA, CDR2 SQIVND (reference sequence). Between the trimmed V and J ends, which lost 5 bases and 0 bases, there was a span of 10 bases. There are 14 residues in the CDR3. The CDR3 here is CASSAYEMNTEAFF. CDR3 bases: TGTGCCAGTAGTGCGTACGAAATGAACACTGAAGCTTTCTTT.

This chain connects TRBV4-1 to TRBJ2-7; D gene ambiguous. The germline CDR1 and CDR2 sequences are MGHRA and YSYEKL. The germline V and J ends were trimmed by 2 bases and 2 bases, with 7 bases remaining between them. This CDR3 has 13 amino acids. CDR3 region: CASSQQLTYEQYF. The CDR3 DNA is TGCGCCAGCAGCCAACAATTAACCTACGAGCAGTACTTC.

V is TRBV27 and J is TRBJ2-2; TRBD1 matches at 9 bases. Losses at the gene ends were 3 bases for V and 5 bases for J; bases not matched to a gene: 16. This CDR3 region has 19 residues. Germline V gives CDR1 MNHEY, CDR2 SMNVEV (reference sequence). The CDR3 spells CASSFTGGAPPTRTGELFF. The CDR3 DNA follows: TGTGCCAGCAGTTTTACAGGGGGCGCTCCCCCTACCCGTACCGGGGAGCTGTTTTTT.